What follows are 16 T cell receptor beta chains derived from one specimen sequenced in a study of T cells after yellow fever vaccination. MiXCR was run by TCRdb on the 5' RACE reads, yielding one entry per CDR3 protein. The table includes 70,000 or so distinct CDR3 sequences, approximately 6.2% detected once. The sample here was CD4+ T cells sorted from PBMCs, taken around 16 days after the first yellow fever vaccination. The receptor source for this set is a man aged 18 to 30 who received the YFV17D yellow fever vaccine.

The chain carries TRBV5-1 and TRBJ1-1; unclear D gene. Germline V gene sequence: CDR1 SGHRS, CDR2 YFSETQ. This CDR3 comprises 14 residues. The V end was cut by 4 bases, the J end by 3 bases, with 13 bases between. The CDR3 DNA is TGCGCCAGCAGCCCTGGGAGGACGGACACTGAAGCTTTCTTT. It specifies CASSPGRTDTEAFF. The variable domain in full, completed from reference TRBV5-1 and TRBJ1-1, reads KAGVTQTPRYLIKTRGQQVTLSCSPISGHRSVSWYQQTPGQGLQFLFEYFSETQRNKGNFPGRFSGRQFSNSRSEMNVSTLELGDSALYLCASSPGRTDTEAFFGQGTRLTVV.

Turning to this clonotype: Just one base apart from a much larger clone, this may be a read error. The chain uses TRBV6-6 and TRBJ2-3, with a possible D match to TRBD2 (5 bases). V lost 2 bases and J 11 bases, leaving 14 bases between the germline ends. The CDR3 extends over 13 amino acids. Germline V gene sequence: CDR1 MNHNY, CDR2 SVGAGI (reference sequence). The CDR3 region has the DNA TGTGCCAGCAGTTACGAGCGGTGGGAAAAGCAGTATTTT. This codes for CASSYERWEKQYF.

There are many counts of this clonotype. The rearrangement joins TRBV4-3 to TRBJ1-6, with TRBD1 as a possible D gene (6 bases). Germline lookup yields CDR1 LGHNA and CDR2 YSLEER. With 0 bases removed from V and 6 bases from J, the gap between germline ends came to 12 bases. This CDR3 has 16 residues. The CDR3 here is CASSQDATGRNSPLHF. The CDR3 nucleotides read TGCGCCAGCAGCCAAGATGCGACAGGCCGTAATTCACCCCTCCACTTT.

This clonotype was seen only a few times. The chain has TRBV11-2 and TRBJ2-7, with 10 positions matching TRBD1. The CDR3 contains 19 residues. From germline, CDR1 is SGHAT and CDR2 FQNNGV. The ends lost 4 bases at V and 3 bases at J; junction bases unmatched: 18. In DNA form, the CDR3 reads TGTGCCAGCAGCTCCCGAATATCAGAGCTGGGACAGGGGATCTACGAGCAGTACTTC. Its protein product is CASSSRISELGQGIYEQYF.

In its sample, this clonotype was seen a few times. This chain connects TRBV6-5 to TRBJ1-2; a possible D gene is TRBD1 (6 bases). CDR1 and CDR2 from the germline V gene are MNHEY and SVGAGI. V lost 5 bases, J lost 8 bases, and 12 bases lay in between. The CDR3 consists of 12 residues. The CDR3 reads CASSTDSGGYTF. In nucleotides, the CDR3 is TGTGCCAGCAGTACGGACAGCGGAGGCTACACCTTC.

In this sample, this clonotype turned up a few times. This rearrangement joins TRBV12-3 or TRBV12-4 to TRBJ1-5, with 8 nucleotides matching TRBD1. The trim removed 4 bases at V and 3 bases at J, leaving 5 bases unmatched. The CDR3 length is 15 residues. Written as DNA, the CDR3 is TGTGCCAGCAGTTCGGGGACAGGATTCAATCAGCCCCAGCATTTT. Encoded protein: CASSSGTGFNQPQHF.

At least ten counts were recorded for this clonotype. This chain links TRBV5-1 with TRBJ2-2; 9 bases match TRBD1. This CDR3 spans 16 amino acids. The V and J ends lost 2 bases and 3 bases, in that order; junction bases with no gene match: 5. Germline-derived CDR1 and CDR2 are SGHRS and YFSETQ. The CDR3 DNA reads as TGCGCCAGCAGCTTTACAGGGGGCGCGGACACCGGGGAGCTGTTTTTT. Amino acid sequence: CASSFTGGADTGELFF.

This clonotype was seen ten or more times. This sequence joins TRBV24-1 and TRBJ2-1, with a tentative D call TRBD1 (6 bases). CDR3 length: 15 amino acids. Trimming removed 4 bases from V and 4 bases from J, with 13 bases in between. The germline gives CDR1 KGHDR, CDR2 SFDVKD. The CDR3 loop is CATSDQGKGYNEQFF. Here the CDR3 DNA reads TGTGCCACCAGTGACCAGGGGAAGGGTTACAATGAGCAGTTCTTC.

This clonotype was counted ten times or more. CDR3 in amino acids: CASSYRTGANEQFF. As DNA, the CDR3 is TGTGCCAGCAGTTACCGGACAGGGGCGAATGAGCAGTTCTTC. V and J are TRBV6-5 and TRBJ2-1, with 9 bases aligning to TRBD1. The V and J ends lost 2 bases and 7 bases, in that order; junction bases with no gene match: 3. Germline V gene data show CDR1 as MNHEY and CDR2 as SVGAGI. CDR3 length: 14 residues.

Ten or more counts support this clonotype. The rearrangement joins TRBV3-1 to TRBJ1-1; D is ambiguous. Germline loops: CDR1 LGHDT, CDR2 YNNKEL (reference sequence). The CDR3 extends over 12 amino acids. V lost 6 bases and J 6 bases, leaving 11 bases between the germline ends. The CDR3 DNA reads TGTGCCAGCAGAAATACCAACGCTGAAGCTTTCTTT. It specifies CASRNTNAEAFF.

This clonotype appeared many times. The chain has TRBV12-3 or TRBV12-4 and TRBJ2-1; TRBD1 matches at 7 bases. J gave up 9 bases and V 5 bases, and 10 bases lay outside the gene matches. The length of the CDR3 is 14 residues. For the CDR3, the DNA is TGTGCCAGCAGTGGGACAGTCCAATACTCTGAGCAGTTCTTC. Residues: CASSGTVQYSEQFF.

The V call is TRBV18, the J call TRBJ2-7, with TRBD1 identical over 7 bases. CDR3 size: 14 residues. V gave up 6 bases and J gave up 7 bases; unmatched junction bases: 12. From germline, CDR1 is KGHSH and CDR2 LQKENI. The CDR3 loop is CASSPRTGTWEQYV. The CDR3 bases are TGTGCCAGCTCCCCTCGGACAGGAACGTGGGAGCAGTACGTC.

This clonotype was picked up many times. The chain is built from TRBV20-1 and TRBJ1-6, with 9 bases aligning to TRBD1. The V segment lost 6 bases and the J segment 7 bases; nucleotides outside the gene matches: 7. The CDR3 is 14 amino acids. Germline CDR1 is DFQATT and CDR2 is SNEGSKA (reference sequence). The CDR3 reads CSARGQGGNSPLHF. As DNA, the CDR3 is TGCAGTGCAAGGGGACAGGGTGGAAATTCACCCCTCCACTTT.

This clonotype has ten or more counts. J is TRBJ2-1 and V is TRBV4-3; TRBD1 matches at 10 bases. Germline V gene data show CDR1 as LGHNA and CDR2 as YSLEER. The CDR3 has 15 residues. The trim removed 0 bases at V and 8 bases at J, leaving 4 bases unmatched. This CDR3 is CASSQEGQGWDEQFF. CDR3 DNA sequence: TGCGCCAGCAGCCAAGAGGGACAGGGGTGGGATGAGCAGTTCTTC.

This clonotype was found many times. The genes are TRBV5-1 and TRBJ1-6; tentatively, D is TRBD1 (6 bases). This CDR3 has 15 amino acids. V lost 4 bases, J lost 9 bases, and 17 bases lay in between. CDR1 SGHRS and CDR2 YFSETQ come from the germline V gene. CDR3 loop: CASSDGRGGRSPLHF. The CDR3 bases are TGCGCCAGCAGCGACGGACGGGGGGGCCGTTCACCCCTCCACTTT. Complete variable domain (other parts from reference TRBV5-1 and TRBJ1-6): KAGVTQTPRYLIKTRGQQVTLSCSPISGHRSVSWYQQTPGQGLQFLFEYFSETQRNKGNFPGRFSGRQFSNSRSEMNVSTLELGDSALYLCASSDGRGGRSPLHFGNGTRLTVT.

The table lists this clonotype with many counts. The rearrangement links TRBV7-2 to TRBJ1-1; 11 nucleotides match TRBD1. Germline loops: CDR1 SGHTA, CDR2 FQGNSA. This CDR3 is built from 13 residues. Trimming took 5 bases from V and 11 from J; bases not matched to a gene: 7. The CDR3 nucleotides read TGTGCCAGCAGCAAGGGACAGGGGGAGGTGGCTTTCTTT. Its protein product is CASSKGQGEVAFF. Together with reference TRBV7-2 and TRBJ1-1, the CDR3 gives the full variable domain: GAGVSQSPSNKVTEKGKDVELRCDPISGHTALYWYRQSLGQGLEFLIYFQGNSAPDKSGLPSDRFSAERTGGSVSTLTIQRTQQEDSAVYLCASSKGQGEVAFFGQGTRLTVV.